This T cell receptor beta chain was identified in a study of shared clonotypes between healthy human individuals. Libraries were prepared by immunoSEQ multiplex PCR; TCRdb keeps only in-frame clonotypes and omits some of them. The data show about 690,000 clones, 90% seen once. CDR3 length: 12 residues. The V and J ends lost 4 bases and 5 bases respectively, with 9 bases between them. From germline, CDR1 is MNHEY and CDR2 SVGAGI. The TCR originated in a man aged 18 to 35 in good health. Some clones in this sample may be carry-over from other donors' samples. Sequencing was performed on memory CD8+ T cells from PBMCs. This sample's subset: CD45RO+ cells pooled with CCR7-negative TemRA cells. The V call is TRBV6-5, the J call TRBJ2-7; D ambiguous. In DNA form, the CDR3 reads TGTGCCAGCAGTTCCAGCTACGACGAGCAGTACTTC. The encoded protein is CASSSSYDEQYF.